This entry features one T cell receptor (beta chain) sequence. What it recognizes is unknown. The time point: neoterminal ileum biopsy at postoperative endoscopy, about 6 months after surgery. This specimen comes from a study of T cell repertoires in ileal Crohn's disease. Study-level background: Biopsies of the neoterminal ileum at postoperative colonoscopy form M6 samples.

Study findings and constraints: Endoscopic recurrence occurred in every patient whose clonality exceeded 26.8%. Compared with CD4 T cells, sorted CD8 cells carried more expanded clones. Clonal expansions were more frequent in active smokers than non-smokers at surgery.

Assay used: immunoSEQ multiplex PCR; TCRdb lists only in-frame clones, some missing. The sample gives approximately 16,000 clones, over 70% of which show up once; roughly 4% is in the top ten. Trimming pared 1 base from V and 0 bases from J, leaving 16 bases between. The germline V gene has CDR1 SGHVS and CDR2 FNYEAQ. This CDR3 is built from 18 residues. Sequenced material: ileal tissue. The chain uses TRBV7-6 and TRBJ2-1, with D possibly matching TRBD2 (5 bases). This clonotype originated in an adult with Crohn's disease. CDR3 nucleotide sequence: TGTGCCAGCAGCTTAGAACCCCCAGCGGCCAGCTCCTACAATGAGCAGTTCTTC. This encodes CASSLEPPAASSYNEQFF.